This is a list of T cell receptor beta chains from one sample in a study of neurological immune-mediated disorders. TCRdb called the 5' RACE reads again in MiXCR, with one record for every CDR3 protein. The table includes about 74,000 distinct CDR3 sequences, less than 5.5% detected once. Sample: PBMCs. These TCRs come from a man between 18 and 35 years old with multiple sclerosis. CDR3s include the opening cysteine and the closing phenylalanine or tryptophan. The D gene is left open where the match is weak. Not all rows give a size; the values are once, few, many and, for expanded clones, a class.

j_call clone_size v_call d_call cdr3_nt cdr3_aa
TRBJ1-5 many TRBV20-1 . TGCAGTGCCTACGACACAAGGTTCAATCAGCCCCAGCATTTT CSAYDTRFNQPQHF
TRBJ2-7 many TRBV7-9 . TGTGCCAGCAGCTTCGGCGGAGGGGGATACGAGCAGTACTTC CASSFGGGGYEQYF
TRBJ2-1 many TRBV6-2/TRBV6-3 TRBD2 TGTGCCAGCAGAGTCTGGAGCGGGAGGGTCAATGAGCAGTTCTTC CASRVWSGRVNEQFF
TRBJ2-2 many TRBV12-3/TRBV12-4 TRBD2 TGTGCCAGCAGTTCAATAGCGGGGACCGGGGAGCTGTTTTTT CASSSIAGTGELFF
TRBJ2-1 many TRBV5-6 . TGTGCCAGCATCGGGCTCGCGGACTATACGAACAATGAGCAGTTCTTC CASIGLADYTNNEQFF
TRBJ1-5 many TRBV20-1 . TGCAGTGCTAGCCCGGCAGGGGCGAGAAATCAGCCCCAGCATTTT CSASPAGARNQPQHF
TRBJ2-1 many TRBV12-3/TRBV12-4 TRBD2 TGTGCCAGCAGCACTAGCGGGAGGGCCTCCTACAATGAGCAGTTCTTC CASSTSGRASYNEQFF
TRBJ1-2 many TRBV20-1 . TGCAGTGCTAGAGATTTCCGGGGAGACTATGGCTACACCTTC CSARDFRGDYGYTF
TRBJ2-5 many TRBV5-1 TRBD2 TGCGCCAGCAGCCGGGGGGGGGCTGTCCAAGAGACCCAGTACTTC CASSRGGAVQETQYF
TRBJ2-5 many TRBV9 . TGTGCCAGCAGCGTAGGACGACGCGCGCAAGAGACCCAGTACTTC CASSVGRRAQETQYF
TRBJ2-2 . TRBV12-3/TRBV12-4 TRBD2 TGTGCCAGCAGCTCGGACAGTCTAGCGGGGATGAACACCGGGGAGCTGTTTTTT CASSSDSLAGMNTGELFF
TRBJ2-1 many TRBV2 . TGTGCCAGCAGTGAAAACCCGGTGGAGTTCTTC CASSENPVEFF
TRBJ2-1 many TRBV20-1 . TGCAGTGCGTTGACCCCCCCGACCGCGTTCTTC CSALTPPTAFF
TRBJ2-7 many TRBV20-1 TRBD2 TGCAGTGCTAGAGATGGGGAGCGGGAGGCCACCTACGAGCAGTACTTC CSARDGEREATYEQYF
TRBJ1-3 many TRBV12-3/TRBV12-4 TRBD1 TGTGCCAGCAGGAATCGACAGGGTACGGACACCATATATTTT CASRNRQGTDTIYF
TRBJ2-2 few TRBV19 . TGTGCCAGTAGTATATCGGGGGCCGGAACCGGGGAGCTGTTTTTT CASSISGAGTGELFF
TRBJ2-2 few TRBV19 TRBD2 TGTGCCACCAGTCCCGGGACTAGCGGCACCGGGGAGCTGTTTTTT CATSPGTSGTGELFF
TRBJ2-3 . TRBV20-1 . TGCAGTGCTAGAGGAAGCTTCAGCACAGATACGCAGTATTTT CSARGSFSTDTQYF
TRBJ2-2 many TRBV7-2 . TGTGCCAGCAGCTTAGGAGAAAGGAGTAACACCGGGGAGCTGTTTTTT CASSLGERSNTGELFF
TRBJ2-7 many TRBV10-3 TRBD2 TGTGCCATCAGTCCGGGAGGAAACGAGCAGTACTTC CAISPGGNEQYF
TRBJ1-5 many TRBV10-3 . TGTGCCACCACTGGGACTGATGATCAGCCCCAGCATTTT CATTGTDDQPQHF
TRBJ2-2 many TRBV20-1 . TGCAGTGCTAAAGTAGGGGCGGGGACCGGGGAGCTGTTTTTT CSAKVGAGTGELFF
TRBJ2-1 many TRBV5-1 TRBD2 TGCGCCAGCAGCTTCGGACTAGCGGGGGTCCCTGAGCAGTTCTTC CASSFGLAGVPEQFF
TRBJ2-3 many TRBV20-1 TRBD1 TGCAGTGCTCTCCAGGGGGGCACAGATACGCAGTATTTT CSALQGGTDTQYF
TRBJ1-1 few TRBV6-1 . TGTGCCAGCAGTTACCGGGAAAGGCTTACTGAAGCTTTCTTT CASSYRERLTEAFF
TRBJ2-1 many TRBV2 . TGTGCCAGCGCTTTCGGTGAGGTTGAGCAGTTCTTC CASAFGEVEQFF
TRBJ1-5 many TRBV21-1 . TGTGCCAGCAGCAAAGAGGGGGACAGGGGATATAAGAATCAGCCCCAGCATTTT CASSKEGDRGYKNQPQHF
TRBJ1-1 many TRBV3-1 TRBD1 TGTGCCAGCAAGATCGGGACAGCGAACACTGAAGCTTTCTTT CASKIGTANTEAFF
TRBJ1-6 many TRBV5-1 . TGCGCCAGCAGCGTCGACAGGAGCTCCTATAATTCACCCCTCCACTTT CASSVDRSSYNSPLHF
TRBJ2-2 many TRBV7-6 . TGTGCCAGCAGCGTACAGGTCGGGGGAACCGGGGAGCTGTTTTTT CASSVQVGGTGELFF
TRBJ1-5 many TRBV7-2 . TGTGCCAGCAGCTCGACACCCGGTGTCTTGCCCCAGCATTTT CASSSTPGVLPQHF
TRBJ2-7 many TRBV27 TRBD1 TGTGCCAGCAGTCCGACAGGGGGGTTCTACGAGCAGTACTTC CASSPTGGFYEQYF
TRBJ2-3 many TRBV5-1 . TGCGCCAGCAGCTTGCTGGCGGAACTCACAGATACGCAGTATTTT CASSLLAELTDTQYF
TRBJ1-1 many TRBV6-2/TRBV6-3 TRBD1 TGTGCCAGCAGTTACTTCCGCGTACGGGACAGGGGGACGAACACTGAAGCTTTCTTT CASSYFRVRDRGTNTEAFF
TRBJ2-3 many TRBV28 . TGTGCCAGACTCGTAGTGGGTACGCAGTATTTT CARLVVGTQYF
TRBJ1-1 many TRBV20-1 . TGCAGTCCCGCTCCGGGGGCCCGAGACACTGAAGCTTTCTTT CSPAPGARDTEAFF
TRBJ2-2 many TRBV20-1 . TGCAGTGCTAGAGATCGGAAGAAAGGGGCCACCGGGGAGCTGTTTTTT CSARDRKKGATGELFF
TRBJ2-3 many TRBV7-2 . TGTGCCAGCAGCGGCCTGGCGGGGCCCCTCTTCACAGATACGCAGTATTTT CASSGLAGPLFTDTQYF
TRBJ1-3 many TRBV20-1 TRBD1 TGCAGTGCTCCGGACAGGGGGCTATATGGAAACACCATATATTTT CSAPDRGLYGNTIYF
TRBJ2-1 . TRBV5-1 TRBD2 TGCGCCAGCAGCTTGCGGACTAGCGGGGTATATGAGCAGTTCTTC CASSLRTSGVYEQFF
TRBJ2-5 many TRBV29-1 TRBD2 TGCAGCGTTGAAGATACGGGGGGAGAAGAGACCCAGTACTTC CSVEDTGGEETQYF
TRBJ2-1 many TRBV5-1 . TGCGCCAGCAGCGAGACTAGCTCCTACAATGAGCAGTTCTTC CASSETSSYNEQFF
TRBJ2-6 many TRBV7-6 . TGTGCCAGCAGCCCGCTCAGCTCTGGGGCCAACGTCCTGACTTTC CASSPLSSGANVLTF
TRBJ1-1 many TRBV27 TRBD1 TGTGCCAGCACCCCCGGGACAGGGGTTCGGGCTTTCTTT CASTPGTGVRAFF
TRBJ2-3 many TRBV7-3 TRBD2 TGTGCCAGCAGCTTGGGGGTTGGGAGCGGGGGCACAGATACGCAGTATTTT CASSLGVGSGGTDTQYF
TRBJ1-1 many TRBV20-1 TRBD1 TGCAGTGCCGGACAGGGGAGAGGTGGCACTGAAGCTTTCTTT CSAGQGRGGTEAFF
TRBJ2-2 many TRBV5-1 . TGCGCCAGCAGCCGCCCCAAGGGGGTTCACGGGGAGCTGTTTTTT CASSRPKGVHGELFF
TRBJ2-6 many TRBV6-2/TRBV6-3 . TGTGCCAGCAGTATCCAGGGATCTGGGGCCAACGTCCTGACTTTC CASSIQGSGANVLTF
TRBJ1-5 . TRBV7-6 . TGTGCCAGCAGCCGTGACCTCAATCAGCCCCAGAATTTT CASSRDLNQPQNF
TRBJ1-1 few TRBV15 . TGTGCCACCAGCAGAGAAGGGGGGGGATTTTTAACTGAAGCTTTCTTT CATSREGGGFLTEAFF
TRBJ2-2 many TRBV7-2 TRBD2 TGTGCCAGCAGATCCTCTATAGCGGGAGGGTCTGGCACCGGGGAGCTGTTTTTT CASRSSIAGGSGTGELFF
TRBJ2-1 many TRBV20-1 . TGCAGTGCTAGAGATCGACCCGGGAATGAGCAGTTCTTC CSARDRPGNEQFF
TRBJ2-7 many TRBV28 . TGTGCCAGCAGTGGAGGGGGGGAGCAGTACTTC CASSGGGEQYF
TRBJ1-1 many TRBV12-3/TRBV12-4 . TGTGCCAGCAGTCCTACAGGGAACACTGAAGCTTTCTTT CASSPTGNTEAFF
TRBJ1-1 many TRBV5-1 . TGCGCCAGCAGCTTTTTGCAGGGGCGATCGAACACTGAAGCTTTCTTT CASSFLQGRSNTEAFF